The T cell receptor (beta chain) described here comes from a study of siplizumab effects on memory and regulatory T cells. The CDR3 is 13 amino acids. Germline assignment: CDR1 GTSNPN and CDR2 SVGIG (reference sequence). V trimming: 4 bases; J trimming: 7 bases; junction bases outside the gene matches: 4. This clone showed up just a few times. The antigen remains unidentified. Per sample, about 10^5 TCR templates underwent assay. The protocol was immunoSEQ multiplex PCR, while the TCRdb copy is restricted to in-frame clones and leaves out a portion. In the table there are roughly 120,000 clones, about 90% of which are singletons. Study-wide results and caveats: Under siplizumab, an average approximately 71% of mappable alloreactive CD4+ clones were Treg-derived, compared with more than 25% in controls. Memory cells seemed less diverse than naive T cells, which also seemed major contributors to the alloresponse.

The genes are TRBV30 and TRBJ1-5; 10 bases match TRBD1. The TCR was taken from a human donor in good health. Sequencing was performed on Tregs sorted from blood. CDR3 amino acids: CAWTGQGPQPQHF. In DNA form, the CDR3 reads TGTGCCTGGACGGGACAGGGGCCGCAGCCCCAGCATTTT.